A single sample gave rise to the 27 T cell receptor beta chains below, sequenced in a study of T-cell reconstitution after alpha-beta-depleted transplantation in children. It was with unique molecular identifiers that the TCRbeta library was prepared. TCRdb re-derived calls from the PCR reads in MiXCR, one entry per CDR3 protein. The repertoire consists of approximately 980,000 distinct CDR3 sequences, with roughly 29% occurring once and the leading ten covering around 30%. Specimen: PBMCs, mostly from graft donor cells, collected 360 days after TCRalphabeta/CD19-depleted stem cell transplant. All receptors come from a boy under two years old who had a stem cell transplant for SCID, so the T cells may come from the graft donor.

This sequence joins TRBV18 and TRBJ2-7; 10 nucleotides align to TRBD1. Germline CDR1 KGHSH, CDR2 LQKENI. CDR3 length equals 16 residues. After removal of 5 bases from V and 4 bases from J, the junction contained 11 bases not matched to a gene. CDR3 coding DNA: TGTGCCAGCTCATCTCCGCGTGACAGGGGGCTATACGAGCAGTACTTC. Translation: CASSSPRDRGLYEQYF.

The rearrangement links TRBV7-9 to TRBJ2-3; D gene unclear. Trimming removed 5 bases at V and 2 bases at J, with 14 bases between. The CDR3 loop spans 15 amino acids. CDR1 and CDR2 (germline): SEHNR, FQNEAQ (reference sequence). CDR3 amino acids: CASSLQAKTTDTQYF. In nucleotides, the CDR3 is TGTGCCAGCAGCCTACAAGCAAAGACCACAGATACGCAGTATTTT.

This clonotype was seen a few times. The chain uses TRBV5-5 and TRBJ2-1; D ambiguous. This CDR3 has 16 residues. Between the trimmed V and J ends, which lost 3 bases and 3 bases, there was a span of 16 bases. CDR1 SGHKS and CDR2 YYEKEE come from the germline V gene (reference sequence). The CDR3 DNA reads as TGTGCCAGCAGCTACGAACTATCGGCTAGCTACAATGAGCAGTTCTTC. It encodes CASSYELSASYNEQFF.

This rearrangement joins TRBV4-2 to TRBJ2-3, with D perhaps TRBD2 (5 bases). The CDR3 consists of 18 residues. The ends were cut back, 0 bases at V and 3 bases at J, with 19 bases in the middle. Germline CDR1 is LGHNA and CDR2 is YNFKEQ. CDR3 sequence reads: CASSQDSGRALLTDTQYF. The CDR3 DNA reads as TGTGCCAGCAGCCAAGACTCCGGGCGGGCCCTGCTTACAGATACGCAGTATTTT.

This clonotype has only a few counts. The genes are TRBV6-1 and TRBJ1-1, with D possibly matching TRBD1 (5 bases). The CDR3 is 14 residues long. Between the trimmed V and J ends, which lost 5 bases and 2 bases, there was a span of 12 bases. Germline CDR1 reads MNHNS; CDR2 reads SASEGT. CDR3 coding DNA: TGTGCCAGCAGTCGATTTGGACAAAACACTGAAGCTTTCTTT. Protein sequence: CASSRFGQNTEAFF.

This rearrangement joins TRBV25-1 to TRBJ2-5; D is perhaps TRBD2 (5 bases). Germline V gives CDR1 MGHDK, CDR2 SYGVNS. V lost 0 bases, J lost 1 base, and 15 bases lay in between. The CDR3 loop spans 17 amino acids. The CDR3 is CASSEYTGKQRQETQYF. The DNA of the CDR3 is TGTGCCAGCAGTGAATACACGGGGAAGCAGCGCCAAGAGACCCAGTACTTC.

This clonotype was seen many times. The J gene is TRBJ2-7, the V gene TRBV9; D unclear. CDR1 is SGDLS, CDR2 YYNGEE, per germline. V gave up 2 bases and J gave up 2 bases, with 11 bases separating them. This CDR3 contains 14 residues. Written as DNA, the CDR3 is TGTGCCAGCAGCGTTTATCCCACCGCCTACGAGCAGTACTTC. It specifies CASSVYPTAYEQYF.

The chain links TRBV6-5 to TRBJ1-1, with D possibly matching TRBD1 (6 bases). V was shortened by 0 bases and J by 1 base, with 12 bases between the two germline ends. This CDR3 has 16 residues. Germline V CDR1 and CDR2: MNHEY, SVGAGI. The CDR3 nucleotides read TGTGCCAGCAGTTACTCGTATCAGGGGAGGAACACTGAAGCTTTCTTT. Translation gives CASSYSYQGRNTEAFF.

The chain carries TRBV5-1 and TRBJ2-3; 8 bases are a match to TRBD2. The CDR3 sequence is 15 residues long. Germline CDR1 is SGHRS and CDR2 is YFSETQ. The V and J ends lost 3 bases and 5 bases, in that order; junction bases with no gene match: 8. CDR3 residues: CASSSLGGAGDTQYF. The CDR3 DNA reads TGCGCCAGCAGCTCCCTCGGGGGGGCCGGAGATACGCAGTATTTT.

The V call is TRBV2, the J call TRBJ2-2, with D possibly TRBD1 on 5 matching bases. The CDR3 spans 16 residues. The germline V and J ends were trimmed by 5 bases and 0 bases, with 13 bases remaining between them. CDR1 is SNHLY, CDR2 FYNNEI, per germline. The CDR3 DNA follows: TGTGCCAGCAGTTACAGGACACCTCCGAACACCGGGGAGCTGTTTTTT. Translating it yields CASSYRTPPNTGELFF.

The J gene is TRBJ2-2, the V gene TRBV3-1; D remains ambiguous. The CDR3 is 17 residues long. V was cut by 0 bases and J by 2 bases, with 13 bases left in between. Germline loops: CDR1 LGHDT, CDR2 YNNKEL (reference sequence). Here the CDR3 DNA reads TGTGCCAGCAGCCAAGATATCGGCCTACTAAACACCGGGGAGCTGTTTTTT. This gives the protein CASSQDIGLLNTGELFF. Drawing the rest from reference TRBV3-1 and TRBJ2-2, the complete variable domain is DTAVSQTPKYLVTQMGNDKSIKCEQNLGHDTMYWYKQDSKKFLKIMFSYNNKELIINETVPNRFSPKSPDKAHLNLHINSLELGDSAVYFCASSQDIGLLNTGELFFGEGSRLTVL.

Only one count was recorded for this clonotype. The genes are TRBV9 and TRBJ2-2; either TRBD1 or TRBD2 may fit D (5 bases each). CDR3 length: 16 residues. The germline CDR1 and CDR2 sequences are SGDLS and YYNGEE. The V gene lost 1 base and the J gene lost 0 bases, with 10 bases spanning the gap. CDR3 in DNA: TGTGCCAGCAGCGTAAGCATGGGGGCGAACACCGGGGAGCTGTTTTTT. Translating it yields CASSVSMGANTGELFF.

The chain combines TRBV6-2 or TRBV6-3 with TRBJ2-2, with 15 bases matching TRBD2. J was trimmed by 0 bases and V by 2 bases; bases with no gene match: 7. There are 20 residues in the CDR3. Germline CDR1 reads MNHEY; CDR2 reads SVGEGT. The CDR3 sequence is CASSYPGLAGGPPNTGELFF. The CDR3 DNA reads TGTGCCAGCAGTTACCCTGGACTAGCGGGGGGGCCCCCGAACACCGGGGAGCTGTTTTTT.

DNA for the CDR3: TGCAGCGTGGGGGACAGTAGATATGGCTACACCTTC. This gives the protein CSVGDSRYGYTF. The chain has TRBV29-1 and TRBJ1-2; 7 positions agree with TRBD1. J was trimmed by 5 bases and V by 6 bases; bases with no gene match: 6. CDR1 and CDR2 from the germline V gene are SQVTM and ANQGSEA. The CDR3 runs to 12 residues.

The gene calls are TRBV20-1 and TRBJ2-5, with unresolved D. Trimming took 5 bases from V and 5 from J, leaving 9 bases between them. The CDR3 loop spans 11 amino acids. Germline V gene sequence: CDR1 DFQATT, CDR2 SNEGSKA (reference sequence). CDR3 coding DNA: TGCAGTGCTCGGAATGGGGAGACCCAGTACTTC. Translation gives CSARNGETQYF.

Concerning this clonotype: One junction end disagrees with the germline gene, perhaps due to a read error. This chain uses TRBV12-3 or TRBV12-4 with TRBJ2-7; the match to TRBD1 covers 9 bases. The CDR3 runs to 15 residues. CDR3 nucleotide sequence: TGTGCCAGCAGTTCCGGACAGGGGCCCTCCTACGTGCAGTACTTC. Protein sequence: CASSSGQGPSYVQYF.

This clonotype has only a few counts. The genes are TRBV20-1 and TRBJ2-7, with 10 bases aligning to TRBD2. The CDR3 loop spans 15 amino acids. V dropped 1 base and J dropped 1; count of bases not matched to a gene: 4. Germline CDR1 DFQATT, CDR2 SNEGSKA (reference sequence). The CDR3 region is CSARAGSGGSYEQYF. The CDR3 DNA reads TGCAGTGCTAGAGCGGGTAGCGGGGGGTCCTACGAGCAGTACTTC.

The CDR3 DNA is TGTGCCAGCAGCCCCCATGATGGGGGGGGCCCTGGTTGGGGCCCCCCGGATACGCAGTATTTT. It specifies CASSPHDGGGPGWGPPDTQYF. This chain joins TRBV9 and TRBJ2-3, with D perhaps matching TRBD2 (7 bases). Germline-derived CDR1 and CDR2 are SGDLS and YYNGEE. Trimming shortened V by 4 bases and J by 6 bases, and 36 bases separated the two germline ends. The CDR3 is made up of 21 amino acids.

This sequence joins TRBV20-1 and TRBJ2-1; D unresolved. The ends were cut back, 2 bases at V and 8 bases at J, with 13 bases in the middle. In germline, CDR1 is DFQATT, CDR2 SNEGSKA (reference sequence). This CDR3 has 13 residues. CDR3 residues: CSARFVGSYEQFF. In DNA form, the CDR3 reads TGCAGTGCTAGATTCGTAGGTAGCTATGAGCAGTTCTTC.

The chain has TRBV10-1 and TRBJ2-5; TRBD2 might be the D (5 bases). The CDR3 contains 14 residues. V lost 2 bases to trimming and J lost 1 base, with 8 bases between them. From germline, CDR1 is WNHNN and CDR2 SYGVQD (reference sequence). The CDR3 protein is CASSEVGSQETQYF. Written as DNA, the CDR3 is TGCGCCAGCAGTGAGGTGGGGAGCCAAGAGACCCAGTACTTC.

The CDR3 bases are TGTGCCATCAGTGAGATTCTGCGGGCCGGGTCCAGCACAGATACGCAGTATTTT. Translated: CAISEILRAGSSTDTQYF. V usage is TRBV10-3 and J usage is TRBJ2-3; maybe TRBD2 (5 bases). The CDR3 consists of 18 residues. CDR1 is ENHRY and CDR2 is SYGVKD in the germline V gene. Trimming cost V 2 bases and J 0 bases, with 18 bases left between them.

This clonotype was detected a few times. CDR3 loop: CAWSLNREWGGYTF. The CDR3 region has the DNA TGTGCCTGGAGCCTCAACAGGGAATGGGGCGGCTACACCTTC. The rearrangement joins TRBV30 to TRBJ1-2; D is possibly TRBD1 (6 bases). V was cut by 3 bases and J by 8 bases, with 19 bases left in between. CDR3 length: 14 residues. Germline V gene data show CDR1 as GTSNPN and CDR2 as SVGIG (reference sequence).

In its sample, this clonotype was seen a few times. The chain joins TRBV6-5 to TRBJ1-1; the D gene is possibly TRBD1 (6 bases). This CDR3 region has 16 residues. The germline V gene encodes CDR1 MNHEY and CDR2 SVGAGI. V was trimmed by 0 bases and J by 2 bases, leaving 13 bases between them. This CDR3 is CASSYSRTVTNTEAFF. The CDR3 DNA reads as TGTGCCAGCAGTTACTCACGGACAGTAACAAACACTGAAGCTTTCTTT.

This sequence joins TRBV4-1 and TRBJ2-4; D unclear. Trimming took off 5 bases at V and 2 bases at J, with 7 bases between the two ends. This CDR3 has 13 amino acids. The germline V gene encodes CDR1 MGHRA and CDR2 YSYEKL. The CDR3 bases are TGCGCCAGCAGCTCAGGATCCAAAAACATTCAGTACTTC. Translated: CASSSGSKNIQYF.

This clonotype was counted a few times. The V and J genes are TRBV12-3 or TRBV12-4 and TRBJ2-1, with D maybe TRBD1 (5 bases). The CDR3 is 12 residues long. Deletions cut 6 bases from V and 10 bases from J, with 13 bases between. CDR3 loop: CASSLNRPEQFF. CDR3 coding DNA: TGTGCCAGCAGCCTGAACAGGCCCGAGCAGTTCTTC.

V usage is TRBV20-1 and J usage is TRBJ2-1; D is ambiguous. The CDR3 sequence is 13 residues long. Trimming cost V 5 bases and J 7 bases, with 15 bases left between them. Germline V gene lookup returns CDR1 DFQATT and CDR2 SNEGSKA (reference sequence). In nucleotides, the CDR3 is TGCAGTGCTGCCCTGGCAGCTCGGAATGAGCAGTTCTTC. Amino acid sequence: CSAALAARNEQFF.

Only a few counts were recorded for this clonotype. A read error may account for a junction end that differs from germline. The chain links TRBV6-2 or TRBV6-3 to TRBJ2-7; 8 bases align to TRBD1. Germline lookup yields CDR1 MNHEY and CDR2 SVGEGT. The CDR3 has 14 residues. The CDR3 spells CASSYSRAIETGDF. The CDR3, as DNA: TGTGCCAGCAGTTACTCGAGGGCGATCGAGACAGGGGACTTC.